The source of this T cell receptor beta chain is a study of T-cell memory formation after mild COVID-19. Looking at the study overall: There were largely donor-specific TCR clusters.

TCRdb passed the 5' RACE reads through MiXCR, listing each CDR3 protein once. The sample shows about 200,000 distinct CDR3 sequences, 15% to 20% of them seen only once. CDR1 and CDR2 from the germline V gene are SGHNT and YYREEE (reference sequence). Trimming at V came to 4 bases and at J to 4 bases, leaving 15 bases not matched to a gene. This CDR3 has 20 amino acids. The TCR comes from an adult woman who had mild COVID-19 (a few samples of this study predate the infection). Cell type and time point are not known. Sequencing used PBMCs or a T cell subset sorted from them (not recorded which). The V gene is TRBV5-4, the J gene TRBJ2-2; the match to TRBD2 covers 14 bases. CDR3 in DNA: TGTGCCAGCAGCCCGGGACTAGCGGGAGTTCGGGGCCGAGGCACCGGGGAGCTGTTTTTT. Residues: CASSPGLAGVRGRGTGELFF.